This T cell receptor beta chain comes out of a study of beta chain features in type 1 diabetes. Findings of the study overall: Type 1 diabetes patients had moderately but significantly shorter TCRB CDR3s in all four CD4+ subsets. HLA influence on TCRB rearrangement stayed unresolved here.

Since all of the isolated RNA was reverse transcribed, expressed TCRB transcripts were what got sequenced. Sequenced by immunoSEQ multiplex PCR; TCRdb stores in-frame clones only, minus some. The sample lists over 300,000 clones, approximately 10% seen once, with 1% in the top ten. This clone has more than one count but fewer than ten. The target antigen is unknown. CDR3 length: 14 amino acids. CDR1 is SGHRS, CDR2 YFSETQ, per germline. V was trimmed by 1 base and J by 2 bases, leaving 8 bases between them. The chain has TRBV5-1 and TRBJ2-3, with no clear D. The sequenced sample consisted of central memory CD4+ T cells from blood. This receptor was identified in a man aged 25 to 40 with type 1 diabetes. This CDR3 reads CASSLNQATDTQYF. The CDR3 region has the DNA TGCGCCAGCAGCTTGAATCAGGCCACAGATACGCAGTATTTT.